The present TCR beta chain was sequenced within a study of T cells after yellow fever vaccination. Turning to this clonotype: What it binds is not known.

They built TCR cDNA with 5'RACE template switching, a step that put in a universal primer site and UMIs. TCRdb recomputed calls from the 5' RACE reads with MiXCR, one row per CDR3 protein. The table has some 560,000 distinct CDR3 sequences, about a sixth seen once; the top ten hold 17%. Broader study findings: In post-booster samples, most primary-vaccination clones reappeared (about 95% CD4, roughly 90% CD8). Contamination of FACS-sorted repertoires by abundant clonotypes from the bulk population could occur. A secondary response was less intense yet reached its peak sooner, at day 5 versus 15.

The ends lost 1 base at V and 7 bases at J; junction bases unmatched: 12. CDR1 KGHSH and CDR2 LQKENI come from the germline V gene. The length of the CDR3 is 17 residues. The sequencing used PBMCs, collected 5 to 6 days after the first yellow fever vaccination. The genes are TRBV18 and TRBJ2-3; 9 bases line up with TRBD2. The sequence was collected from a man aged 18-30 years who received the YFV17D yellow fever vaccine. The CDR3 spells CASSPRVLAGKFNTQYF. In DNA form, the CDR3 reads TGTGCCAGCTCACCACGAGTGCTAGCGGGGAAGTTTAATACGCAGTATTTT.